One and the same sample provided the 32 T cell receptor beta chains below, sequenced in a study of CD8+CD57+ T cells in acquired aplastic anemia. Patients chosen for sequencing had shown CD8+CD57+ cell expansion by flow cytometry. The use of genomic DNA as template underpinned the TCR beta VDJ and CDR3 profiling. TCRdb analysed the reads with MiXCR anew, one entry per CDR3 protein. The data contain around 200,000 distinct CDR3 sequences, over 55% of them seen just once; the ten biggest clones take up about 60%. The sequenced sample was sorted CD4+, CD8+, or CD8+CD57+ T cells (not recorded which) from PBMCs. These receptors all stem from a human donor with aplastic anemia.

In its sample, this clonotype was seen a few times. The chain couples TRBV24-1 to TRBJ1-4; 8 bases are a match to TRBD1. CDR1 is KGHDR, CDR2 SFDVKD, per germline. Germline trimming cut 5 bases from V and 8 bases from J; bases unmatched to any gene: 9. CDR3 length: 15 amino acids. The CDR3 DNA is TGTGCCACCAGTGGTTCAGGGGGCGAGAGGGAAAAACTGTTTTTT. This gives the protein CATSGSGGEREKLFF.

V gene TRBV2 combines with J gene TRBJ1-2, with D maybe TRBD1 (6 bases). The CDR3 runs 14 residues. The ends were cut back, 5 bases at V and 6 bases at J, with 16 bases in the middle. Germline CDR1 is SNHLY and CDR2 is FYNNEI. CDR3 residues: CASSFLRQADGYTF. DNA for the CDR3: TGTGCCAGCAGTTTCCTACGACAGGCTGATGGCTACACCTTC.

This clonotype was seen a few times. This chain connects TRBV19 to TRBJ1-1; 8 bases match TRBD1. Germline V lookup: CDR1 LNHDA, CDR2 SQIVND (reference sequence). This CDR3 comprises 14 residues. V was pared by 0 bases and J by 5 bases, with 2 bases of the junction left unmatched. CDR3 DNA sequence: TGTGCCAGTAGTATAGATCGGACAGGGACTGAAGCTTTCTTT. Amino acid sequence: CASSIDRTGTEAFF.

The chain employs TRBV10-3 and TRBJ2-7; TRBD1 matches 11 bases. Germline values: CDR1 ENHRY, CDR2 SYGVKD. The CDR3 extends over 12 amino acids. V was pared by 8 bases and J by 3 bases, with 0 bases of the junction left unmatched. CDR3 nucleotide sequence: TGTGCCATCGGGACAGGGGGCTACGAGCAGTACTTC. It is translated as CAIGTGGYEQYF.

This clonotype has a count of ten or more. The V gene is TRBV3-1, the J gene TRBJ2-7; TRBD1 aligns across 8 bases. J was trimmed by 6 bases and V by 3 bases; bases with no gene match: 4. Germline lookup yields CDR1 LGHDT and CDR2 YNNKEL (reference sequence). This CDR3 has 13 amino acids. The CDR3 DNA reads TGTGCCAGCAGCCAGGGACAGGTGGGCGAGCAGTACTTC. Its protein is CASSQGQVGEQYF.

This chain connects TRBV29-1 to TRBJ1-2; D call uncertain. The CDR3 is 14 residues long. Germline V gives CDR1 SQVTM, CDR2 ANQGSEA. V dropped 1 base and J dropped 4 bases, with 13 bases sitting between them. This CDR3 reads CSVEGAAGPYGYTF. CDR3 DNA: TGCAGCGTTGAAGGTGCGGCAGGACCCTATGGCTACACCTTC.

This chain joins TRBV2 and TRBJ1-5; D uncertain. Germline values: CDR1 SNHLY, CDR2 FYNNEI. The CDR3 totals 13 residues. V gave up 1 base and J gave up 6 bases, with 7 bases separating them. The CDR3 DNA reads as TGTGCCAGCAGTGAAGAGTGGAGTCAGCCCCAGCATTTT. Translated: CASSEEWSQPQHF.

The chain carries TRBV7-6 and TRBJ1-3, with a possible D match to TRBD1 (6 bases). CDR1 and CDR2 from the germline V gene are SGHVS and FNYEAQ. CDR3 length: 15 amino acids. V was trimmed by 6 bases and J by 1 base, leaving 13 bases between them. This CDR3 is CASSSQGISGNTIYF. As DNA, the CDR3 is TGTGCCAGCAGTTCTCAGGGGATATCTGGAAACACCATATATTTT.

This clonotype was counted a few times. The chain joins TRBV24-1 to TRBJ2-1; the match to TRBD1 covers 9 bases. The germline CDR1 and CDR2 sequences are KGHDR and SFDVKD. This CDR3 has 13 amino acids. Trimming at V came to 7 bases and at J to 5 bases, leaving 2 bases not matched to a gene. The CDR3, as DNA: TGTGCCACCAGGGGACAGGGAAACAATGAGCAGTTCTTC. It is translated as CATRGQGNNEQFF.

This clonotype was recorded a few times. This rearrangement joins TRBV15 to TRBJ2-3; D not resolved. Per germline, CDR1 LNHNV and CDR2 YYDKDF (reference sequence). This CDR3 contains 15 residues. The V gene lost 0 bases and the J gene lost 2 bases, with 9 bases spanning the gap. CDR3 amino acids: CATSRDYRNTDTQYF. CDR3 nucleotide sequence: TGTGCCACCAGCAGAGACTACCGGAACACAGATACGCAGTATTTT.

J is TRBJ1-5 and V is TRBV6-5; unclear D gene. The germline V and J ends were trimmed by 5 bases and 0 bases, with 14 bases remaining between them. The CDR3 sequence is 16 residues long. Per germline, CDR1 MNHEY and CDR2 SVGAGI. The CDR3 DNA reads TGTGCCAGCAGTGAAGCTTCCGGCCCTAGCAATCAGCCCCAGCATTTT. Residues: CASSEASGPSNQPQHF.

The chain has TRBV4-1 and TRBJ2-7; TRBD1 is a possible D gene (5 bases). The CDR3 consists of 15 residues. CDR1 is MGHRA and CDR2 is YSYEKL in the germline V gene. V was pared by 3 bases and J by 3 bases, with 15 bases between. The CDR3 DNA reads as TGCGCCAGCAGCCACGCAGGGTCAGGGTACTACGAGCAGTACTTC. Protein sequence: CASSHAGSGYYEQYF.

The chain carries TRBV20-1 and TRBJ1-5; D uncertain. The germline V and J ends were trimmed by 2 bases and 4 bases, with 6 bases remaining between them. CDR1 is DFQATT, CDR2 SNEGSKA, per germline (reference sequence). The CDR3 loop spans 12 amino acids. Here the CDR3 reads CSARPVNQPQHF. The CDR3, as DNA: TGCAGTGCTAGACCCGTTAATCAGCCCCAGCATTTT.

V is TRBV7-6 and J is TRBJ1-1, with TRBD1 matching over 11 bases. J gave up 0 bases and V 5 bases, and 5 bases lay outside the gene matches. This CDR3 comprises 16 residues. CDR1 and CDR2 from the germline V gene are SGHVS and FNYEAQ. CDR3 region: CASSPGTGGMNTEAFF. CDR3 DNA sequence: TGTGCCAGCAGCCCCGGGACAGGGGGTATGAACACTGAAGCTTTCTTT.

The rearrangement uses TRBV24-1 and TRBJ2-3, with unresolved D. This CDR3 spans 14 amino acids. The germline V gene has CDR1 KGHDR and CDR2 SFDVKD. The ends were cut back, 5 bases at V and 4 bases at J, with 12 bases in the middle. In DNA, the CDR3 is TGTGCCACCAGTGGGAGCTACGACGCAGATACGCAGTATTTT. Translated, it gives CATSGSYDADTQYF.

This clonotype was recorded a few times. The V call is TRBV2, the J call TRBJ1-6; the D gene is possibly TRBD1 (6 bases). This CDR3 spans 15 amino acids. Germline assignment: CDR1 SNHLY and CDR2 FYNNEI. Trimming took off 1 base at V and 9 bases at J, with 13 bases between the two ends. The CDR3 DNA follows: TGTGCCAGCAGTGAAGAGGCAGGGGTAGGTTCACCCCTCCACTTT. Its translation: CASSEEAGVGSPLHF.

This clonotype has only a few counts. J is TRBJ2-2 and V is TRBV18, with 9 bases matching TRBD1. The CDR3 sequence is 18 residues long. The V and J ends lost 3 bases and 1 base, in that order; junction bases with no gene match: 9. Looked up from germline, CDR1 is KGHSH and CDR2 is LQKENI. The chain's CDR3 is CASSPYLQGAMNTGELFF. The CDR3 DNA is TGTGCCAGCTCACCTTACCTACAGGGGGCAATGAACACCGGGGAGCTGTTTTTT.

J is TRBJ2-7 and V is TRBV19; TRBD1 matches 12 bases. Per germline, CDR1 LNHDA and CDR2 SQIVND (reference sequence). This CDR3 is 13 amino acids long. J was trimmed by 6 bases and V by 8 bases; bases with no gene match: 5. As DNA, the CDR3 is TGTGCCAGTGGGACAGGGGGCTGGTTCGAGCAGTACTTC. Protein: CASGTGGWFEQYF.

This chain uses TRBV19 with TRBJ2-7; perhaps D is TRBD1 or TRBD2 (5 bases each). Germline CDR1 and CDR2: LNHDA and SQIVND (reference sequence). The CDR3 is 14 residues long. Trimming stripped 0 bases from V and 2 bases from J, with 8 bases between. CDR3 coding DNA: TGTGCCAGTAGTATAGACAGGGAGACCTACGAGCAGTACTTC. Translation gives CASSIDRETYEQYF. The variable domain in full, with the rest retrieved from reference TRBV19 and TRBJ2-7, is DGGITQSPKYLFRKEGQNVTLSCEQNLNHDAMYWYRQDPGQGLRLIYYSQIVNDFQKGDIAEGYSVSREKKESFPLTVTSAQKNPTAFYLCASSIDRETYEQYFGPGTRLTVT.

This clonotype was seen only once. The chain carries TRBV2 and TRBJ1-5; the match to TRBD1 covers 9 bases. CDR3 size: 15 residues. V was clipped by 6 bases and J by 5 bases; unmatched bases: 8. Germline V gene sequence: CDR1 SNHLY, CDR2 FYNNEI. The CDR3 sequence: CASRPGQGRYQPQHF. The CDR3 DNA reads TGTGCCAGCAGGCCTGGACAGGGGAGGTATCAGCCCCAGCATTTT. Drawing the rest from reference TRBV2 and TRBJ1-5, the complete variable domain is EPEVTQTPSHQVTQMGQEVILRCVPISNHLYFYWYRQILGQKVEFLVSFYNNEISEKSEIFDDQFSVERPDGSNFTLKIRSTKLEDSAMYFCASRPGQGRYQPQHFGDGTRLSIL.

The DNA for the CDR3 is TGTGCCTGGGGCGGTATCACGGGGTCCCGGGGCGAGCAGTACTTC. Its translation: CAWGGITGSRGEQYF. The chain employs TRBV30 and TRBJ2-7; weak D call: TRBD2 (5 bases). This CDR3 is 15 amino acids long. From germline, CDR1 is GTSNPN and CDR2 SVGIG (reference sequence). V was trimmed by 5 bases and J by 6 bases, leaving 23 bases between them.

This sequence joins TRBV7-2 and TRBJ1-6; 7 bases are shared with TRBD1. The V gene's germline CDR1 is SGHTA and CDR2 FQGNSA. The CDR3 is 15 amino acids. Trimming at V came to 1 base and at J to 9 bases, leaving 6 bases not matched to a gene. CDR3 DNA: TGTGCCAGCAGCTTAGATGCAGGGGGTAGTTCACCCCTCCACTTT. It is translated as CASSLDAGGSSPLHF.

The chain links TRBV29-1 to TRBJ1-2, with 8 bases matching TRBD1. Trimming took 7 bases from V and 7 from J; bases not matched to a gene: 14. CDR3 length equals 14 residues. Germline V gives CDR1 SQVTM, CDR2 ANQGSEA. The CDR3 sequence is CSGREPTGGRGYTF. CDR3 nucleotides: TGCAGCGGGCGAGAACCTACAGGGGGACGTGGCTACACCTTC. Based on the CDR3 plus reference TRBV29-1 and TRBJ1-2, the full variable domain is SAVISQKPSRDICQRGTSLTIQCQVDSQVTMMFWYRQQPGQSLTLIATANQGSEATYESGFVIDKFPISRPNLTFSTLTVSNMSPEDSSIYLCSGREPTGGRGYTFGSGTRLTVV.

The CDR3 DNA sequence: TGTGCCAGCAGTTACCGGAGCAATCAGCCCCAGCATTTT. It encodes CASSYRSNQPQHF. The chain uses TRBV12-3 or TRBV12-4 and TRBJ1-5; D not certain. This CDR3 is built from 13 residues. V dropped 4 bases and J dropped 1 base, with 5 bases sitting between them.

To note about this clonotype: This CDR3 is missing its conserved last phenylalanine or tryptophan, likely due to a read error. V gene TRBV7-3 combines with J gene TRBJ2-3; 7 bases map to TRBD2. The CDR3 covers 20 residues. V shed 1 base and J 1 base; nucleotides not matched to a gene: 17. CDR1 SGHTA and CDR2 FQGTGA come from the germline V gene. CDR3 sequence (DNA): TGTGCCAGCAGCTTAAGTCGGGCTAGCGGAACTCAACTTGGCACAGATACGCAGTATCTT. This encodes CASSLSRASGTQLGTDTQYL.

The genes are TRBV10-1 and TRBJ2-1; the D gene is possibly TRBD2 (6 bases). The CDR3 consists of 18 residues. Germline V gene sequence: CDR1 WNHNN, CDR2 SYGVQD (reference sequence). V lost 0 bases to trimming and J lost 5 bases, with 20 bases between them. CDR3 residues: CASSESGPSAPLNNEQFF. The CDR3 DNA sequence: TGCGCCAGCAGTGAGTCCGGGCCTAGCGCCCCGCTGAACAATGAGCAGTTCTTC.

The chain has TRBV6-4 and TRBJ2-2; D ambiguous. CDR1 is MRHNA, CDR2 SNTAGT, per germline. V lost 2 bases, J lost 3 bases, and 7 bases lay in between. The CDR3 contains 14 residues. The CDR3 sequence is CASSDNLDTGELFF. CDR3 DNA: TGTGCCAGCAGTGACAATTTGGACACCGGGGAGCTGTTTTTT.

In this sample, this clonotype turned up many times. The rearrangement links TRBV7-9 to TRBJ1-3, with D unresolved. Trimming stripped 5 bases from V and 4 bases from J, with 12 bases between. The length of the CDR3 is 14 residues. Germline lookup yields CDR1 SEHNR and CDR2 FQNEAQ (reference sequence). The CDR3 nucleotides read TGTGCCAGCAGCCCTCCGCTCACGGGAAACACCATATATTTT. It yields the protein CASSPPLTGNTIYF.

The chain has TRBV20-1 and TRBJ2-7; 8 bases match TRBD2. V dropped 0 bases and J dropped 2; count of bases not matched to a gene: 6. This CDR3 contains 15 residues. Germline CDR1 reads DFQATT; CDR2 reads SNEGSKA (reference sequence). The chain's CDR3 is CSARDERGKAYEQYF. The CDR3 coding sequence is TGCAGTGCTAGAGATGAGCGGGGGAAGGCCTACGAGCAGTACTTC.

This clonotype has just a few counts. The chain has TRBV29-1 and TRBJ1-1; 7 positions agree with TRBD1. Germline V CDR1 and CDR2: SQVTM, ANQGSEA. The CDR3 extends over 13 amino acids. V was clipped by 7 bases and J by 5 bases; unmatched bases: 10. The CDR3 loop reads CSARGGPGTEAFF. In nucleotides, the CDR3 is TGCAGCGCTAGAGGGGGCCCAGGGACTGAAGCTTTCTTT.

Ten or more counts support this clonotype. The chain combines TRBV24-1 with TRBJ1-2; D is undetermined. Germline CDR1 reads KGHDR; CDR2 reads SFDVKD. The V end lost 0 bases, the J end lost 5 bases, and 6 bases lay between the germline ends. CDR3 size: 13 residues. CDR3 residues: CATSDLHGYGYTF. The CDR3 bases are TGTGCCACCAGTGATTTGCACGGGTATGGCTACACCTTC.

This chain uses TRBV4-2 with TRBJ2-7, with 9 bases aligning to TRBD2. Trimming removed 3 bases from V and 1 base from J; junction bases left unmatched: 10. Germline V CDR1 and CDR2: LGHNA, YNFKEQ. This CDR3 comprises 17 residues. CDR3 region: CASSQVNSGSTSYEQYF. CDR3 in DNA: TGTGCCAGCAGCCAGGTTAATAGCGGGAGCACGTCCTACGAGCAGTACTTC.